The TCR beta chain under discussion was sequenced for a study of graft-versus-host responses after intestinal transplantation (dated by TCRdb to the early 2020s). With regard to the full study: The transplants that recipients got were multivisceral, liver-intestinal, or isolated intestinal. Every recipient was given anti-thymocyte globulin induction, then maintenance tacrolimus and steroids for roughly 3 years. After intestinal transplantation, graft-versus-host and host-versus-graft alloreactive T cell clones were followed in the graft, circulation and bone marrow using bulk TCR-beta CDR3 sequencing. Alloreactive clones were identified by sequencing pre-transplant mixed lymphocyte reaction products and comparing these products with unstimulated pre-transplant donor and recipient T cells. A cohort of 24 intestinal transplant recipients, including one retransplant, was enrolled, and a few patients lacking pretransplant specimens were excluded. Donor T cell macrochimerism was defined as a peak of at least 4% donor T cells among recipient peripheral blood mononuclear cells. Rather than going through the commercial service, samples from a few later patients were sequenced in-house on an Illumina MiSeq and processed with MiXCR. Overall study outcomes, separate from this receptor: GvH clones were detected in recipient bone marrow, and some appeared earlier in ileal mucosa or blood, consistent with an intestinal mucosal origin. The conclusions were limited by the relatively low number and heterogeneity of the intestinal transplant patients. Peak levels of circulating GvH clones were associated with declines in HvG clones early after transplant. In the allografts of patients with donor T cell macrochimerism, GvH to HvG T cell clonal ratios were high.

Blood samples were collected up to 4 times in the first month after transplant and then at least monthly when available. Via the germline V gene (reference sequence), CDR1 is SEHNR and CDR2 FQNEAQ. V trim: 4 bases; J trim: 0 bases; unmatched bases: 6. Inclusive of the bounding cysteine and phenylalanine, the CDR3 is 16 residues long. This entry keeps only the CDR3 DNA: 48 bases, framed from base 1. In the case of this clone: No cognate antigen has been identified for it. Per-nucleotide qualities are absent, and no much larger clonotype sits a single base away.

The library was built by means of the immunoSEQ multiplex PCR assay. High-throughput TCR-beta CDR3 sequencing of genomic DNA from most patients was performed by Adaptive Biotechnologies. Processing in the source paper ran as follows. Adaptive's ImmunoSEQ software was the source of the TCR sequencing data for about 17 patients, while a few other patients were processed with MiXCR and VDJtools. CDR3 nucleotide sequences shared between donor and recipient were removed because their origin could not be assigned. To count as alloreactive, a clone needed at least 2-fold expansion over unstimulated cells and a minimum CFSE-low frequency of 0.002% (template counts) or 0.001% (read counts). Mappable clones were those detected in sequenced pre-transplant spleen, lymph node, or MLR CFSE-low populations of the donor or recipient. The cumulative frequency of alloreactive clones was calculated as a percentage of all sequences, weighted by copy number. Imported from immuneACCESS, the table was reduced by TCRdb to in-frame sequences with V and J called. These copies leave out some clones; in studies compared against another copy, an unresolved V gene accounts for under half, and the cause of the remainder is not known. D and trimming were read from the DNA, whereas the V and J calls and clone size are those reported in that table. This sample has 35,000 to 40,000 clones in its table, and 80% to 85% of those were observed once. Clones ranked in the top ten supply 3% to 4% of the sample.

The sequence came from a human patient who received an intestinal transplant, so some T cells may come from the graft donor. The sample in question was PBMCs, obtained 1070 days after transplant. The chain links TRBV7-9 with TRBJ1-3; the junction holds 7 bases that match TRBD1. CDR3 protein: CASSSQGKSSGNTIYF. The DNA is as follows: TGTGCCAGCAGCTCACAGGGGAAAAGCTCTGGAAACACCATATATTTT.